The 4 T cell receptor beta chains given below trace back to one sample, sequenced in a study of control samples from healthy donors and cancer patients. Libraries were prepared by immunoSEQ multiplex PCR; TCRdb keeps only in-frame clonotypes and omits some of them. This table holds about 160,000 clones, roughly 95% found once. Sequenced input: blood. The receptors derive from a woman aged 25 to 39 in good health.

This rearrangement joins TRBV20-1 to TRBJ1-5; D is unclear. V lost 4 bases and J 6 bases, leaving 7 bases between the germline ends. This CDR3 is 11 amino acids long. Germline V CDR1 and CDR2: DFQATT, SNEGSKA (reference sequence). The CDR3 here is CSAKNGQPQHF. CDR3 DNA sequence: TGCAGTGCTAAGAATGGTCAGCCCCAGCATTTT.

This rearrangement joins TRBV18 to TRBJ2-1; weak D call: TRBD1 (5 bases). CDR3 length equals 14 residues. Trimming pared 6 bases from V and 0 bases from J, leaving 9 bases between. Germline lookup yields CDR1 KGHSH and CDR2 LQKENI. CDR3 residues: CASSDSSSYNEQFF. CDR3 nucleotides: TGTGCCAGCTCCGACAGTTCCTCCTACAATGAGCAGTTCTTC. Full variable domain (missing parts from reference TRBV18 and TRBJ2-1): NAGVMQNPRHLVRRRGQEARLRCSPMKGHSHVYWYRQLPEEGLKFMVYLQKENIIDESGMPKERFSAEFPKEGPSILRIQQVVRGDSAAYFCASSDSSSYNEQFFGPGTRLTVL.

The chain is built from TRBV13 and TRBJ2-1, with D possibly TRBD1 on 6 matching bases. The V end was cut by 2 bases, the J end by 10 bases, with 9 bases between. Germline CDR1 reads PRHDT; CDR2 reads FYEKMQ (reference sequence). CDR3 length equals 12 residues. CDR3 DNA sequence: TGTGCCAGCAGCTTACTCGGGACAGAGCAGTTCTTC. Translation: CASSLLGTEQFF.

The J gene is TRBJ2-3, the V gene TRBV5-1; D not resolved. The V end lost 4 bases, the J end lost 0 bases, and 9 bases lay between the germline ends. In germline, CDR1 is SGHRS, CDR2 YFSETQ. The CDR3 consists of 14 residues. CDR3 protein: CASSPSQSTDTQYF. The CDR3, as DNA: TGCGCCAGCAGCCCCTCCCAGAGCACAGATACGCAGTATTTT.